The TCR beta chain described here comes from a study of circulating tumor DNA in untreated peripheral T-cell lymphoma (dated by TCRdb to about 2021). Findings and caveats that apply to the study as a whole: Tumor-specific clonotypes were identified in 76% of patients, with identification achieved from over 85% of baseline tissues and approximately 69% of baseline serum samples.

To find tumor-specific TCR clonotypes, researchers sequenced baseline tumor tissue that had been collected prior to treatment. The study used next-generation sequencing of T-cell receptor sequences to monitor peripheral T-cell lymphoma patients receiving frontline treatment on a trial. The protocol used for the library was the immunoSEQ multiplex PCR assay. Not all clones reach the TCRdb copy of this immuneACCESS table, which keeps in-frame sequences only. Checked studies attribute under half of the gap to unresolved V genes and leave the rest unexplained. This sample holds fewer than 9,000 clones; roughly 85% were observed only once. The leading ten clones occupy under 2.5% of the sample. From cysteine to phenylalanine, the CDR3 is 13 amino acids long. Of all the DNA, just the CDR3 is kept, 39 bases in frame from base 1. The germline V gene encodes CDR1 SQVTM and CDR2 ANQGSEA. A distance of 8 bases separates the germline ends of V and J, which lose 5 bases and 0 bases respectively.

A remark on this clone: Its antigen is not yet known. No much larger clone exists at a distance of one base, and base qualities are not known.

This clonotype was obtained from a human donor with peripheral T-cell lymphoma. Recombination linked TRBV29-1 to TRBJ2-1; there is no confident call for the D gene. Sequenced: tumor tissue. The CDR3 in this case is CSVFPRSYNEQFF. The DNA sequence follows: TGCAGCGTTTTCCCTCGCTCCTACAATGAGCAGTTCTTC.